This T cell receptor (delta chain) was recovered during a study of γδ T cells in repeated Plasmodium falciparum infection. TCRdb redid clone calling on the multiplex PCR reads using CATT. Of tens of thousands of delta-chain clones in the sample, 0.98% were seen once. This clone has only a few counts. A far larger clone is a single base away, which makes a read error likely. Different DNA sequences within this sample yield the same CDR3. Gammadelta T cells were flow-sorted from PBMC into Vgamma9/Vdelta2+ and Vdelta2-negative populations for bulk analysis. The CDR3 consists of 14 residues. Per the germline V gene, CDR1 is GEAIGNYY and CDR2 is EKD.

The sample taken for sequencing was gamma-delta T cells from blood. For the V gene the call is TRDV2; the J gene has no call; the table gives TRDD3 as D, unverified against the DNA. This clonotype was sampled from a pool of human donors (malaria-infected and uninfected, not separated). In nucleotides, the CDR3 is TGTGCCTGTGACATACTGGGGGATACAGCACAGCTCTTCTTT. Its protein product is CACDILGDTAQLFF.